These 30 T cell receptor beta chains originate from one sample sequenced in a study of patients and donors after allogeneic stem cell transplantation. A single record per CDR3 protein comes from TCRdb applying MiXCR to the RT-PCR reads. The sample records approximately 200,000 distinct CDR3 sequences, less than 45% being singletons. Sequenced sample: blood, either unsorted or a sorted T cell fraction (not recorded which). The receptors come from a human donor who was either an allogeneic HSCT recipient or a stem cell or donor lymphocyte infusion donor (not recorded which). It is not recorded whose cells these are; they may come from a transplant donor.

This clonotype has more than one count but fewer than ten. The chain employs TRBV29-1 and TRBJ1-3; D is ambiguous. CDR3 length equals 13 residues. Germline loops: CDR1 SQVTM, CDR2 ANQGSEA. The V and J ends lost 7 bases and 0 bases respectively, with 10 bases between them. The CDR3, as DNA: TGCAGCGCCCGTGGGAGCTCTGGAAACACCATATATTTT. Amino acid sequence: CSARGSSGNTIYF.

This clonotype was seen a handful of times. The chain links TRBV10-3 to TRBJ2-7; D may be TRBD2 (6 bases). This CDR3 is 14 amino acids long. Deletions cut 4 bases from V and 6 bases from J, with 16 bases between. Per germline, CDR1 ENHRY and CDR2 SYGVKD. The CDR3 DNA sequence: TGTGCCATCAGTGCGGGGCTAGCGCGTGCCGAGCAGTACTTC. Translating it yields CAISAGLARAEQYF.

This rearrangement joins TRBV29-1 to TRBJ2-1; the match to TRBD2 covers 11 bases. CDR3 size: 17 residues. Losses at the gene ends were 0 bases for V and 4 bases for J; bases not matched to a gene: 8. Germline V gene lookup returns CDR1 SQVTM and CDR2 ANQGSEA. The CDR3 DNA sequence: TGCAGCGTTGAAGATAGGTTAGCGGGAGGGCTTTACAATGAGCAGTTCTTC. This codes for CSVEDRLAGGLYNEQFF.

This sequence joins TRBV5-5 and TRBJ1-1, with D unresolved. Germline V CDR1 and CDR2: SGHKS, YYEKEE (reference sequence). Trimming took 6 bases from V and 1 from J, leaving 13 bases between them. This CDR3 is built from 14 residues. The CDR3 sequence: CASIPPGRNTEAFF. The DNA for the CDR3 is TGTGCCAGCATCCCGCCGGGGAGGAACACTGAAGCTTTCTTT.

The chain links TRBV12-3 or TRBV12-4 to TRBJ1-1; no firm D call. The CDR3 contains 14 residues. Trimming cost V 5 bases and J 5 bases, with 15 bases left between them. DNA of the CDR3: TGTGCCAGCAGTGGCAATCTCCTTGAGACTGAAGCTTTCTTT. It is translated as CASSGNLLETEAFF.

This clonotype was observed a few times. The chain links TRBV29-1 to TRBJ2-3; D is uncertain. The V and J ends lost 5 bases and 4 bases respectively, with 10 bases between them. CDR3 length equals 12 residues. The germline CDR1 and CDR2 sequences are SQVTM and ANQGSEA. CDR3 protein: CSVRVSSDTQYF. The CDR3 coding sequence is TGCAGCGTTAGGGTGTCCTCAGATACGCAGTATTTT.

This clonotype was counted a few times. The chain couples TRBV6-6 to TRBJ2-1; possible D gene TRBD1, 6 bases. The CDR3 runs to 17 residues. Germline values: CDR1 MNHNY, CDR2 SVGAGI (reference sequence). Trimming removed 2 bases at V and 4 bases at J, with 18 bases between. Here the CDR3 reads CASSYPTDSAVYNEQFF. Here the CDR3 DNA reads TGTGCCAGCAGTTACCCAACGGACAGTGCAGTTTACAATGAGCAGTTCTTC.

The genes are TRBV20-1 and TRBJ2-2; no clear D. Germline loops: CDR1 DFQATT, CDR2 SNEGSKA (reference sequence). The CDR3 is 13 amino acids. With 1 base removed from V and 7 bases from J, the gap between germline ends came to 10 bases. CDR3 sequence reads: CSARVADVGELFF. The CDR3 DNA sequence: TGCAGTGCTAGAGTTGCGGACGTCGGGGAGCTGTTTTTT.

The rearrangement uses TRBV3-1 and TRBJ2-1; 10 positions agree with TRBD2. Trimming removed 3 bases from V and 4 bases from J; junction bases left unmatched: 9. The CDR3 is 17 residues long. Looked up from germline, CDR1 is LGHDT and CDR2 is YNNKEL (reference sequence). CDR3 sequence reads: CASSHEGLARTYNEQFF. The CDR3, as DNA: TGTGCCAGCAGCCATGAGGGACTAGCGAGAACTTACAATGAGCAGTTCTTC.

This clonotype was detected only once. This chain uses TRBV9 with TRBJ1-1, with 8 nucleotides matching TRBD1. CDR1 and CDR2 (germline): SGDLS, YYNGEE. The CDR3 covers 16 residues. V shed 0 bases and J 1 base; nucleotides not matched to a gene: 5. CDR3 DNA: TGTGCCAGCAGCGTAGTAGGACAGGGTGGGAACACTGAAGCTTTCTTT. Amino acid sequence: CASSVVGQGGNTEAFF. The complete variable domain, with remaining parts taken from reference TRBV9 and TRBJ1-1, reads DSGVTQTPKHLITATGQRVTLRCSPRSGDLSVYWYQQSLDQGLQFLIQYYNGEERAKGNILERFSAQQFPDLHSELNLSSLELGDSALYFCASSVVGQGGNTEAFFGQGTRLTVV.

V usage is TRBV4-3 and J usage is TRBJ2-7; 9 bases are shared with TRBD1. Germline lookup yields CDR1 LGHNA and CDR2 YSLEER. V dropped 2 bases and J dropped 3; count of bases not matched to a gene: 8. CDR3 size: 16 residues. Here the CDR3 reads CASSQSTGTGSYEQYF. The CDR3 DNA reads TGCGCCAGCAGCCAATCTACCGGGACAGGGAGCTACGAGCAGTACTTC.

The CDR3 region is CASRRFLRGENTEAFF. The CDR3 bases are TGTGCCAGCAGGCGGTTTTTACGAGGCGAGAACACTGAAGCTTTCTTT. The rearrangement joins TRBV6-5 to TRBJ1-1; D gene uncertain. CDR3 length: 16 residues. The V gene's germline CDR1 is MNHEY and CDR2 SVGAGI. Trimming took off 6 bases at V and 1 base at J, with 18 bases between the two ends.

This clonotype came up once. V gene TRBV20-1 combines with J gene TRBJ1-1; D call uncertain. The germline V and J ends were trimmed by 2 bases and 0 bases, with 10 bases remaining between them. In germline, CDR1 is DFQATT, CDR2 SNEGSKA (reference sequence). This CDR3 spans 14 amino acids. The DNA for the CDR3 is TGCAGTGCTAGAATTCGACAACTGAACACTGAAGCTTTCTTT. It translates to CSARIRQLNTEAFF.

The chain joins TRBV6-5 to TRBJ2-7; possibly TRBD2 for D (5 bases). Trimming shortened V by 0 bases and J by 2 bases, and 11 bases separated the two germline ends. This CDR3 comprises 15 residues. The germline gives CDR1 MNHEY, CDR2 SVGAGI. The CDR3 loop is CASSYSIGGPYEQYF. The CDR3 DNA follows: TGTGCCAGCAGTTACTCGATCGGCGGGCCCTACGAGCAGTACTTC.

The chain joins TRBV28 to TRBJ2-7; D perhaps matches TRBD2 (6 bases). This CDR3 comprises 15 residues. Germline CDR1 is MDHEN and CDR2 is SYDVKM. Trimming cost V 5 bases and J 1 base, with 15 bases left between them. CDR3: CASSLAGGTSYEQYF. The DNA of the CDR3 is TGTGCCAGCAGTCTCGCCGGGGGAACTTCCTACGAGCAGTACTTC.

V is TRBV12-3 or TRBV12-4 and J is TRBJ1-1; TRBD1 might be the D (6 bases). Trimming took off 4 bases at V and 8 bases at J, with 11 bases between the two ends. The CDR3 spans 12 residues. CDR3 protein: CASSWGADEAFF. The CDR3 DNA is TGTGCCAGCAGTTGGGGGGCAGACGAAGCTTTCTTT.

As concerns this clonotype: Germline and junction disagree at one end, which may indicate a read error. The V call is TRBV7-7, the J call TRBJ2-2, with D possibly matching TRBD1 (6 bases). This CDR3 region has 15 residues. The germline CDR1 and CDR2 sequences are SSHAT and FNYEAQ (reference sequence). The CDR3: CASSLGQTNTGELFF. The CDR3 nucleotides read TGTGCTAGCAGCTTAGGACAGACGAACACCGGGGAGCTGTTTTTT.

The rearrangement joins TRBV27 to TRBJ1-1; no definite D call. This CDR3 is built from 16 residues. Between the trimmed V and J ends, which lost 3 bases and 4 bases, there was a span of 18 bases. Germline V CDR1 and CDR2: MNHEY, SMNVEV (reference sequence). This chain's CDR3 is CASSFLLHPGGTEAFF. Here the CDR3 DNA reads TGTGCCAGCAGTTTTTTGCTCCACCCGGGAGGCACTGAAGCTTTCTTT.

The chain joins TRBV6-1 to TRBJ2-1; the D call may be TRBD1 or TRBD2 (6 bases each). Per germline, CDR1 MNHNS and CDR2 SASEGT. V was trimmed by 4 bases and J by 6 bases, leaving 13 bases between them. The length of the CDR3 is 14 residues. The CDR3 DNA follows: TGTGCCAGCAGTGGGGGGCTAGCGCCCAATGAGCAGTTCTTC. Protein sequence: CASSGGLAPNEQFF.

The CDR3 DNA reads as TGTGCCAGCAGTTGGACGGACAGCTCCTACGAGCAGTACTTC. It specifies CASSWTDSSYEQYF. The chain has TRBV6-6 and TRBJ2-7; D might be TRBD1 (6 bases). Trimming took off 4 bases at V and 0 bases at J, with 10 bases between the two ends. Germline CDR1 reads MNHNY; CDR2 reads SVGAGI (reference sequence). The length of the CDR3 is 14 residues.

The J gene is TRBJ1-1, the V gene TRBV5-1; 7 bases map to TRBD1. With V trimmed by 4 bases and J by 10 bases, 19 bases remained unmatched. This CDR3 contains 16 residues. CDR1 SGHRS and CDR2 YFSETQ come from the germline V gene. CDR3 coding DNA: TGCGCCAGCAGCCGGACCCCCGACAGGGATGTTTGGAGAGCTTTCTTT. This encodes CASSRTPDRDVWRAFF.

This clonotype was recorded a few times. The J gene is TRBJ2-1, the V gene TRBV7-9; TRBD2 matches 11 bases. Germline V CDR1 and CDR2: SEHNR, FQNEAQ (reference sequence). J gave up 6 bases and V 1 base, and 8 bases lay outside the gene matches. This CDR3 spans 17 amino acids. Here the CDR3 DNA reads TGTGCCAGCAGCTTAGGTATTCGACTAGCGGGACTCAATGAGCAGTTCTTC. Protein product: CASSLGIRLAGLNEQFF.

The CDR3: CASSLALMGTEAFF. Written as DNA, the CDR3 is TGCGCCAGCAGCTTGGCCCTCATGGGCACTGAAGCTTTCTTT. The genes are TRBV5-1 and TRBJ1-1, with no clear D. The CDR3 spans 14 residues. CDR1 SGHRS and CDR2 YFSETQ come from the germline V gene. The V end lost 0 bases, the J end lost 4 bases, and 10 bases lay between the germline ends. The whole variable domain, remainder taken from reference TRBV5-1 and TRBJ1-1, is KAGVTQTPRYLIKTRGQQVTLSCSPISGHRSVSWYQQTPGQGLQFLFEYFSETQRNKGNFPGRFSGRQFSNSRSEMNVSTLELGDSALYLCASSLALMGTEAFFGQGTRLTVV.

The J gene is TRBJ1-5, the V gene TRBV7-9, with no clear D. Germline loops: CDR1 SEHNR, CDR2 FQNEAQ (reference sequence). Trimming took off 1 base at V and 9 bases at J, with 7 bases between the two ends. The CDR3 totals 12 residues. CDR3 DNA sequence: TGTGCCAGCAGCTTAGGGGAGGGGCCCCAGCATTTT. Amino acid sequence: CASSLGEGPQHF.

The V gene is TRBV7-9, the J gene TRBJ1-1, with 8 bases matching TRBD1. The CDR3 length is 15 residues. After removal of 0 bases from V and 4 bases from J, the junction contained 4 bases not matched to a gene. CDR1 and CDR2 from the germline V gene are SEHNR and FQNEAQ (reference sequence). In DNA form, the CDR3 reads TGTGCCAGCAGCTTAGCGCAGGGGGCGACCACTGAAGCTTTCTTT. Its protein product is CASSLAQGATTEAFF.

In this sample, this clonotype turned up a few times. The CDR3 sequence is CASSLVIAGDNDEQFF. The CDR3 DNA reads TGTGCCAGCAGCTTAGTTATTGCGGGAGACAACGATGAGCAGTTCTTC. The chain combines TRBV7-9 with TRBJ2-1, with 7 bases identical to TRBD2. This CDR3 contains 16 residues. The germline CDR1 and CDR2 sequences are SEHNR and FQNEAQ (reference sequence). Germline trimming cut 1 base from V and 8 bases from J; bases unmatched to any gene: 11.

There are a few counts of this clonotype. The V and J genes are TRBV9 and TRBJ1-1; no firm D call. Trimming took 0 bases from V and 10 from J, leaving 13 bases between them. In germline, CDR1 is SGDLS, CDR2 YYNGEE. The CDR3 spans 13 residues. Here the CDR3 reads CASSVGLSHGAFF. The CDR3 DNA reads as TGTGCCAGCAGCGTAGGGCTATCCCATGGAGCTTTCTTT.

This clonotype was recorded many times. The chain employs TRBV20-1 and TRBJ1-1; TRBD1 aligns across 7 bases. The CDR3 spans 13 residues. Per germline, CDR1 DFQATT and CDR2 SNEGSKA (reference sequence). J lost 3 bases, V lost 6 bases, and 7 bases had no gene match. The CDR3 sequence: CSANSGTDTEAFF. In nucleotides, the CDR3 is TGCAGTGCAAACTCCGGGACAGACACTGAAGCTTTCTTT.

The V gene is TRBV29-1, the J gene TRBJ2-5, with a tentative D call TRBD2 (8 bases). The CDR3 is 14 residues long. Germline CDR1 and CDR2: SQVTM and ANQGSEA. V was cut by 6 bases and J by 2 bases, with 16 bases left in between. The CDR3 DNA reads TGCAGCGTCTCGACAGGGACTAGACAAGAGACCCAGTACTTC. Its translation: CSVSTGTRQETQYF.

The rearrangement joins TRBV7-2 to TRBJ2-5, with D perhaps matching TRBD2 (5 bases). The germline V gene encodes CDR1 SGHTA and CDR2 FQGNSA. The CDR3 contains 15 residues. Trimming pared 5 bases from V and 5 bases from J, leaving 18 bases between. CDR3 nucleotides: TGTGCCAGCAGCATAACTAGAGTGATGGGGGAGACCCAGTACTTC. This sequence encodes CASSITRVMGETQYF.